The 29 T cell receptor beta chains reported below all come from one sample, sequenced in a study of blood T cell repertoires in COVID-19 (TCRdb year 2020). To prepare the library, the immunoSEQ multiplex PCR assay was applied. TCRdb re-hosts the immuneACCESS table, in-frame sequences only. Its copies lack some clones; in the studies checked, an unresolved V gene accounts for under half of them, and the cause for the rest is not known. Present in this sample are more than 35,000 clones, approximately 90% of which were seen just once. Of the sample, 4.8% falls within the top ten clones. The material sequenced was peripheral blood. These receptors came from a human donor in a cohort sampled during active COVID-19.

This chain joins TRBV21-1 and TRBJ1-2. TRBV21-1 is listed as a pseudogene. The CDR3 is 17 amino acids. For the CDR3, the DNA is TGTGCCAGCAGCAAAGCGGTTTCCCAAACTACTAACTATGGCTACACCTTC. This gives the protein CASSKAVSQTTNYGYTF.

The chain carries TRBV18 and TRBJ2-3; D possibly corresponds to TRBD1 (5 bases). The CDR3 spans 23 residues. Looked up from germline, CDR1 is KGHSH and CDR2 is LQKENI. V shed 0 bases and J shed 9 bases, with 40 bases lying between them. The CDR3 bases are TGTGCCAGCTCACCACCGGTTCGTAGCCAGACAGCCCGCCCCCCCCGTTCGAATAGAACGCAGTATTTT. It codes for CASSPPVRSQTARPPRSNRTQYF.

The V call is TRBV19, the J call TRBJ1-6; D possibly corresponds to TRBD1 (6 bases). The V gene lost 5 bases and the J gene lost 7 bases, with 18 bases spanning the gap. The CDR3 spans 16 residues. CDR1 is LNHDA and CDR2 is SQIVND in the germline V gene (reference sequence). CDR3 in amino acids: CASSGRDKGLNSPLHF. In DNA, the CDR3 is TGTGCCAGTAGTGGCCGGGACAAAGGATTAAATTCACCCCTCCACTTT.

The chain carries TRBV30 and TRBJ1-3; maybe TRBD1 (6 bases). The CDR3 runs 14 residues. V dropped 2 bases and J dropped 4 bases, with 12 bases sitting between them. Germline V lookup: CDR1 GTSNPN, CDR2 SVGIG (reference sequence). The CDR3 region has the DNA TGTGCCTGGAGTACTGGGGGCGGAGGAAACACCATATATTTT. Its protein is CAWSTGGGGNTIYF.

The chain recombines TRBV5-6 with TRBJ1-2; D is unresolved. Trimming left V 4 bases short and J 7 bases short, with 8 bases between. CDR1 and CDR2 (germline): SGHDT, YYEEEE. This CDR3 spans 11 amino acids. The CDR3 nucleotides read TGTGCCAGCAGCCTGCGGGGTGGCTACACCTTC. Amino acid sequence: CASSLRGGYTF.

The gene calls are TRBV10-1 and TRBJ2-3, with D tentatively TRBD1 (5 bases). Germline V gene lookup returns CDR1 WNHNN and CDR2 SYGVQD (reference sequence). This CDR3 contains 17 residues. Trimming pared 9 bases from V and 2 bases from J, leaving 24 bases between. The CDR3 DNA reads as TGCGCCAGGGCCCTAAGGGGTGGCCTCCCGGCCACAGATACGCAGTATTTT. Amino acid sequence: CARALRGGLPATDTQYF.

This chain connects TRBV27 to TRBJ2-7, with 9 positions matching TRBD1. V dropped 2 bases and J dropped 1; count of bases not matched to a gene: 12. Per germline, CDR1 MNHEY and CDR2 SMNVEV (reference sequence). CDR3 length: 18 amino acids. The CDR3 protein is CASSLTYGPGTGSYEQYF. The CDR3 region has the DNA TGTGCCAGCAGTTTAACTTACGGTCCCGGGACAGGGTCCTACGAGCAGTACTTC.

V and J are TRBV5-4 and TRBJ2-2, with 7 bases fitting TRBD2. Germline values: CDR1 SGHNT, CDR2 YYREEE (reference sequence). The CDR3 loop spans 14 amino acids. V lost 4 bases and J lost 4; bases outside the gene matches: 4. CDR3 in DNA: TGTGCCAGCAGCCCACTAGCGAGCACCGGGGAGCTGTTTTTT. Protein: CASSPLASTGELFF.

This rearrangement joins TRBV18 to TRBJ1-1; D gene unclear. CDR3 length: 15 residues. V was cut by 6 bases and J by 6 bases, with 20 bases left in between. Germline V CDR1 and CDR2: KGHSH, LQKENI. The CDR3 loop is CASSVATYQVAEAFF. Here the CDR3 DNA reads TGTGCCAGCTCCGTGGCGACATACCAGGTCGCTGAAGCTTTCTTT.

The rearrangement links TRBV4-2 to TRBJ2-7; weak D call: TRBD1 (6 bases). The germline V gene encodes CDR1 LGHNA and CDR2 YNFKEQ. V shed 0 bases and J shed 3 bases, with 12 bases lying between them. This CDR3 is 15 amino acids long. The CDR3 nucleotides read TGTGCCAGCAGCCAAGATACAGGGAAACTCTACGAGCAGTACTTC. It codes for CASSQDTGKLYEQYF.

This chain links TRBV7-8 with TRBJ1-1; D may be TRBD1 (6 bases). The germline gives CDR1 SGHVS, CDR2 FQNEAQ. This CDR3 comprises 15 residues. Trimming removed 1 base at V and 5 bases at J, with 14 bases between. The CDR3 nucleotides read TGTGCCAGCAGCTTAGGAACAGGGCTGTGGACTGAAGCTTTCTTT. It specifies CASSLGTGLWTEAFF.

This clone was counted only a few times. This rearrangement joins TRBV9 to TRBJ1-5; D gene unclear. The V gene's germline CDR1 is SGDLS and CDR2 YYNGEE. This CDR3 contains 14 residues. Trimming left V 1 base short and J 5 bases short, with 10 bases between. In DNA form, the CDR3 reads TGTGCCAGCAGCGTAACAGATCTGGATCAGCCCCAGCATTTT. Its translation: CASSVTDLDQPQHF.

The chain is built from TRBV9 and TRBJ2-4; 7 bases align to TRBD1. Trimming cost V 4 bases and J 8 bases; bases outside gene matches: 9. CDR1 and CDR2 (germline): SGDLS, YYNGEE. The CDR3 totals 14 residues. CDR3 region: CASSPRGTEDIQYF. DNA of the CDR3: TGTGCCAGCAGCCCTCGAGGGACAGAGGACATTCAGTACTTC. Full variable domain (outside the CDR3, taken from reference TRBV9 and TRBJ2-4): DSGVTQTPKHLITATGQRVTLRCSPRSGDLSVYWYQQSLDQGLQFLIQYYNGEERAKGNILERFSAQQFPDLHSELNLSSLELGDSALYFCASSPRGTEDIQYFGAGTRLSVL.

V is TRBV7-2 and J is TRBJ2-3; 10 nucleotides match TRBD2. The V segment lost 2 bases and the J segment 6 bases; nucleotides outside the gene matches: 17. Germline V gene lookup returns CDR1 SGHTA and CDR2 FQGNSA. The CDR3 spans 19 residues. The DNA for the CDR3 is TGTGCCAGCAGCTTAAGGGGGCTAGCGGGAGCCTCATATGAGGATACGCAGTATTTT. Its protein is CASSLRGLAGASYEDTQYF.

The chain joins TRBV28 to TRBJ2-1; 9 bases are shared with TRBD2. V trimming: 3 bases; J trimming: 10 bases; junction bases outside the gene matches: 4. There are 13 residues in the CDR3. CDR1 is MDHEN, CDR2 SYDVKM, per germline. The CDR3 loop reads CASSFVSGGEQFF. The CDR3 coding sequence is TGTGCCAGCAGTTTTGTTAGCGGGGGCGAGCAGTTCTTC.

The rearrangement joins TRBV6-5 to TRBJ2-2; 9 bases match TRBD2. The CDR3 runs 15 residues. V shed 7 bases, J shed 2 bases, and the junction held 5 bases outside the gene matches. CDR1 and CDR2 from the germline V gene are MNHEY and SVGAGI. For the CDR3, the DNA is TGTGCCAGCACCAAGCGGGAGGATAACACCGGGGAGCTGTTTTTT. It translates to CASTKREDNTGELFF.

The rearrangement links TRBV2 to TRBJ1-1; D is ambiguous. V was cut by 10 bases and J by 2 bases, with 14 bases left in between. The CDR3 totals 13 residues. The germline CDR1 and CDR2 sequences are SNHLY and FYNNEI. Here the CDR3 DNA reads TGTGCCATCACTAATGGTTTAAACACTGAAGCTTTCTTT. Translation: CAITNGLNTEAFF.

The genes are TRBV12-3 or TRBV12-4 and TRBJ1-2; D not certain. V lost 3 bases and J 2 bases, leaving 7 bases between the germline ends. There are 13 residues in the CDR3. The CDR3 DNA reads TGTGCCAGCAGTTTCACTACAAACTATGGCTACACCTTC. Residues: CASSFTTNYGYTF.

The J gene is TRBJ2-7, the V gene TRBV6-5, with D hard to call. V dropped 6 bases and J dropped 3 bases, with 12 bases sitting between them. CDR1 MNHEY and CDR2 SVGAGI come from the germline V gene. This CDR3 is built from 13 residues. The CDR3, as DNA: TGTGCCAGCAGCACCGACGGGTACTACGAGCAGTACTTC. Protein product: CASSTDGYYEQYF.

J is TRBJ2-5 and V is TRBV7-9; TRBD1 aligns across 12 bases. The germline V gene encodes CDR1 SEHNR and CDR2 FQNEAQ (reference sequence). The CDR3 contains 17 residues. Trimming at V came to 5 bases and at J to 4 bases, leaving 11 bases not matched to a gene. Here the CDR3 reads CASSLSAGTGGVETQYF. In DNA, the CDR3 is TGTGCCAGCAGCCTCAGCGCCGGGACAGGGGGCGTAGAGACCCAGTACTTC.

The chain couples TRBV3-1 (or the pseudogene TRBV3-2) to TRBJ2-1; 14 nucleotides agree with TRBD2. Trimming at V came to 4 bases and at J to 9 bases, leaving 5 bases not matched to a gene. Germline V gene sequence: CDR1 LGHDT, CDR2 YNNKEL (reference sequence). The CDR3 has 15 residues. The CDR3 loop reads CASSPLGTSGSEQFF. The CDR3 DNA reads TGTGCCAGCAGCCCCCTCGGGACTAGCGGGAGTGAGCAGTTCTTC.

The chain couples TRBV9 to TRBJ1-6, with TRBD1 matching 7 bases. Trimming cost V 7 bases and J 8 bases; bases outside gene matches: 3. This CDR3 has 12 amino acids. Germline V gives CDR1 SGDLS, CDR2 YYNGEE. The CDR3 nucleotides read TGTGCCAGCGGCCAGGGGGATTCACCCCTCCACTTT. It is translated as CASGQGDSPLHF.

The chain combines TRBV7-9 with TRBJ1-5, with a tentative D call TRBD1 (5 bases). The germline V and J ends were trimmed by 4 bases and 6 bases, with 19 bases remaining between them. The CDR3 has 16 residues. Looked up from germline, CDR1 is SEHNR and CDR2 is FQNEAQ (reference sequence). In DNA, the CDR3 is TGTGCCAGCAGCTCCTTAGGGTCGGGACTTGGTCAGCCCCAGCATTTT. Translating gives CASSSLGSGLGQPQHF.

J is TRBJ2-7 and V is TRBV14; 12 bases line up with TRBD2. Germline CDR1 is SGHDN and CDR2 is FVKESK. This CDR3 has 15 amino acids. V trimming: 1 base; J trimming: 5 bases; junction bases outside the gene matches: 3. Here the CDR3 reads CASSQGLAGVDEQYF. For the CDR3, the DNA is TGTGCCAGCAGCCAAGGACTAGCGGGAGTGGACGAGCAGTACTTC.

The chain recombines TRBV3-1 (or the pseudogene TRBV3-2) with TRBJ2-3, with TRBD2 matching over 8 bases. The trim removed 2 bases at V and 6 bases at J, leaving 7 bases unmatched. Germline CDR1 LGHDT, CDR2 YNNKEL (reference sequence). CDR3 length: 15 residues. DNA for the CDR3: TGTGCCAGCAGCCAATCGCCGGGAGGGCCCGATACGCAGTATTTT. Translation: CASSQSPGGPDTQYF.

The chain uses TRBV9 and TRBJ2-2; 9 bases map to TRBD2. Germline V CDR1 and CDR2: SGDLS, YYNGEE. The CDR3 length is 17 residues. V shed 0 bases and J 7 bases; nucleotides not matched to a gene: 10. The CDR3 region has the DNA TGTGCCAGCAGCGTAGGAAGTAGCGGGAGAATGGGCGGGGAGCTGTTTTTT. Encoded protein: CASSVGSSGRMGGELFF.

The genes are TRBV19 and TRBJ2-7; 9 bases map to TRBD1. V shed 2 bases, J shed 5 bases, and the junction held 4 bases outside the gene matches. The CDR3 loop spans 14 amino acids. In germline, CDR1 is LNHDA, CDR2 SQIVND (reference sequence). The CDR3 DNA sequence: TGTGCCAGTAGTATAACCGGGACAGGGAACGAGCAGTACTTC. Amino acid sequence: CASSITGTGNEQYF.

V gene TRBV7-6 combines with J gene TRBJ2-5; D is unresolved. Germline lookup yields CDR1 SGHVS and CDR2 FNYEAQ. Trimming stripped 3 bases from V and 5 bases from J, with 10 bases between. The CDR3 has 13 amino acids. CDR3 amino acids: CASSFGVPETQYF. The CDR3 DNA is TGTGCCAGCAGCTTTGGAGTCCCCGAGACCCAGTACTTC.

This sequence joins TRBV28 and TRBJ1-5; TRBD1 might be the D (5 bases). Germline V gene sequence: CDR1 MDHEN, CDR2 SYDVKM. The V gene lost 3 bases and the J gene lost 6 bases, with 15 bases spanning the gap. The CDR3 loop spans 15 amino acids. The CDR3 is CASSFLGQLGQPQHF. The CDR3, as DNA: TGTGCCAGCAGTTTTCTGGGGCAATTGGGTCAGCCCCAGCATTTT.